This T cell receptor (beta chain) was sequenced for a study of tumor-infiltrating lymphocytes in primary liver carcinoma. Study results and limitations: Pairs comparing tumor with adjacent tissue or blood overlapped less than pairs drawn from tumor regions.

TCR beta cDNA was prepared out of around 460 ng total RNA by means of a constant-region primer. Researchers made the TCR beta libraries by running three nested multiplex PCR rounds with slightly modified ARM-PCR. In the first two PCR rounds, TRBV1-TRBV30 forward primers were paired with a C-beta reverse primer, and each round lasted approximately 10 cycles. TCRdb called the multiplex PCR reads again in MiXCR, with one record for every CDR3 protein. The data hold under 200,000 distinct CDR3 sequences, with roughly 61% observed a single time. Unsorted whole blood yielded blood RNA, and germline DNA was extracted as well. With respect to this clonotype: Its target is not known.

The CDR3 contains 17 residues. V shed 0 bases and J shed 12 bases, with 27 bases lying between them. From germline, CDR1 is MGHRA and CDR2 YSYEKL. The chain recombines TRBV4-1 with TRBJ2-7, with D perhaps matching TRBD1 or TRBD2 (5 bases each). Sequencing input: peripheral blood. This TCR was sampled from an older woman with primary liver carcinoma and hepatitis B virus infection. The DNA for the CDR3 is TGCGCCAGCAGCCAAGACCGCGGCGGAGTTGGGACCTACGAGTGGTACTTC. The encoded protein is CASSQDRGGVGTYEWYF.